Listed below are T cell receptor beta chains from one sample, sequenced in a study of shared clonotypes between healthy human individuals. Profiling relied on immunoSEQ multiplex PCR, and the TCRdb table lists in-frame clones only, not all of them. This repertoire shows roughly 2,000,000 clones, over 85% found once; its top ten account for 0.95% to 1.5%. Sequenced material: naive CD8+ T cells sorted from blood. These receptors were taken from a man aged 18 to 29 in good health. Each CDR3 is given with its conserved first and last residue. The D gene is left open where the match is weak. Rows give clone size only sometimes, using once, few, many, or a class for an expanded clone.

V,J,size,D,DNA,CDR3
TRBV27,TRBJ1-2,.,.,TGTGCCAGCAGTTTATCGAGGGCAGGGAACTATGGCTACACCTTC,CASSLSRAGNYGYTF
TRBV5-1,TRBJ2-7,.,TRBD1,TGCGCCAGCAGCTTGGACCAGGGGGTCGAGCAGTACTTC,CASSLDQGVEQYF
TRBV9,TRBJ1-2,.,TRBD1,TGTGCCAGCAGGGGGACAGCAGACTATGGCTACACCTTC,CASRGTADYGYTF
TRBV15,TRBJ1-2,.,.,TGTGCCACCAGCTTTGCCCCCCCGGGTCTTGGCTATGGCTACACCTTC,CATSFAPPGLGYGYTF
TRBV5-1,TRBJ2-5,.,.,TGCGCCAGCAGCAGGCCTCAGGGTCTAGAAGAGACCCAGTACTTC,CASSRPQGLEETQYF
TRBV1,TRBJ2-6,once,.,TGCACCAGCAGCGAAAGTCGGGCCAACGTCCTGACTTTC,CTSSESRANVLTF
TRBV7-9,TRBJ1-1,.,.,TGTGCCAGCAGCCCCGAGGGGGGGTACACTGAAGCTTTCTTT,CASSPEGGYTEAFF
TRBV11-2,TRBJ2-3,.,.,TGTGCCAGCAGCTTAGTACCCCCAGATACGCAGTATTTT,CASSLVPPDTQYF
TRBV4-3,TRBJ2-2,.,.,TGCGCCAGCAGCCAAGATGACCCAGCCCTCTACACCGGGGAGCTGTTTTTT,CASSQDDPALYTGELFF
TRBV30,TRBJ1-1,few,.,TGTGCCTGGAGTGTACTGGGCACTGAAGCTTTCTTT,CAWSVLGTEAFF
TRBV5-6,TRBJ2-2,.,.,TGTGCCAGCAGCTTTCAGTTACACGGGGAGCTGTTTTTT,CASSFQLHGELFF
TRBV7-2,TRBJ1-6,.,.,TGTGCCAGCAGCTTAGCAGGGGATAGGTCACCCCTCCACTTT,CASSLAGDRSPLHF
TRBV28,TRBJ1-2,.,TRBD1,TGTGCCAGCAGTTTAGGGACAGGCACCCTATGGGGTAACTATGGCTACACCTTC,CASSLGTGTLWGNYGYTF
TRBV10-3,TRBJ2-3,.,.,TGTGCCATCAGTGAGTCGATTTCCATCACAGATACGCAGTATTTT,CAISESISITDTQYF
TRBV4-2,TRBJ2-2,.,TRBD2,TGTGCCAGCAGCCCCGATGACGCGGTAGCGGGGGGGCCGAGGACCGGGGAGCTGTTTTTT,CASSPDDAVAGGPRTGELFF
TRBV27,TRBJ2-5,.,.,TGTGCCAGCAGACCACCCTACCTGGAGACCCAGTACTTC,CASRPPYLETQYF
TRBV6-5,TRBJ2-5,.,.,TGTGCCAGCAGTGCTGATCAGGCGGGACAAGAGACCCAGTACTTC,CASSADQAGQETQYF
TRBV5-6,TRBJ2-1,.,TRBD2,TGTGCCAGCAGCGACGGACTAGCGGGAAAATACAATGAGCAGTTCTTC,CASSDGLAGKYNEQFF
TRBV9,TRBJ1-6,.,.,TGTGCCAGCAGCGTAACCAGTCAGGGGAATTCACCCCTCCACTTT,CASSVTSQGNSPLHF
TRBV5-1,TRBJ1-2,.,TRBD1,TGCGCCAGCAGCTTGGCTGGGGACAGCTTCTATGGCTACACCTTC,CASSLAGDSFYGYTF
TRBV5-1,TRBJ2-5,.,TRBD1,TGCGCCAGCAGGAATTGGGACAGGGCCCGGGAGACCCAGTACTTC,CASRNWDRARETQYF
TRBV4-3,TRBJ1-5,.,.,TGCGCCAGCAGCCAAGTTTGGGGGGACAAGGGCAATCAGCCCCAGCATTTT,CASSQVWGDKGNQPQHF
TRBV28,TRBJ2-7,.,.,TGTGCCAGCAGTTTCATCCACAGCTCCTACGAGCAGTACTTC,CASSFIHSSYEQYF
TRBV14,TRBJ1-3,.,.,TGTGCCAGCAGCCAAGAGGAGATGAACTCTGGAAACACCATATATTTT,CASSQEEMNSGNTIYF
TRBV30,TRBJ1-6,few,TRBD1,TGTGCCTGGAGTGCGGGACAGCCTTCACCCCTCCACTTT,CAWSAGQPSPLHF
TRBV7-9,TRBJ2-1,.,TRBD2,TGTGCCAGCAGCGAAAATCCTCGGACTAGCGGGAATGAGCAGTTCTTC,CASSENPRTSGNEQFF
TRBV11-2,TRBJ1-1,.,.,TGTGCCAGCAGCTTAGGGCTAGACAAGGTGGCTGAAGCTTTCTTT,CASSLGLDKVAEAFF
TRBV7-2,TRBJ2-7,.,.,TGTGCCAGCAGCTTAAGGGGAGAAGGGTACGAGCAGTACTTC,CASSLRGEGYEQYF
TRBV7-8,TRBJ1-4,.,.,TGTGCCAGCAGCTTAGGCCCCCTGATGGAAAAACTGTTTTTT,CASSLGPLMEKLFF
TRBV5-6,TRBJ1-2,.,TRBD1,TGTGCCAGCAGCATGGGACAGGATGGCCGTCACTATGGCTACACCTTC,CASSMGQDGRHYGYTF
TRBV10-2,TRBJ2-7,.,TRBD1,TGCGCCAGCGGACTGACAGGGGGCTTCCGGCCCTACGAGCAGTACTTC,CASGLTGGFRPYEQYF
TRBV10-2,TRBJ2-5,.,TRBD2,TGCGCCAGCAGTGATGGGGGACTAGCGGGACAAGAGACCCAGTACTTC,CASSDGGLAGQETQYF
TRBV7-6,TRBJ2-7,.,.,TGTGCCAGCAGCCCGGACCATGGATTCGAGCAGTACTTC,CASSPDHGFEQYF
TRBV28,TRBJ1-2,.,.,TGTGCCAGTAAACCGGCAGGGTCGACCGGCTACACCTTC,CASKPAGSTGYTF
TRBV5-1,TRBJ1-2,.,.,TGCGCCAGCAGCAATTCCGGGGGCGGTTGGTTCACCTTC,CASSNSGGGWFTF
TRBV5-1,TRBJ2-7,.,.,TGCGCCAGCAGCTTGGGAGGGGGATACGAGCAGTACTTC,CASSLGGGYEQYF
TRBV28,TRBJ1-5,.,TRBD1,TGTGCCAGCAGTTTATATCAGGGGGGGGGTCAGCCCCAGCATTTT,CASSLYQGGGQPQHF
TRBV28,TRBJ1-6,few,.,TGTGCCAGCAGTACGAGGGCACTTACTAATTCACCCCTCCACTTT,CASSTRALTNSPLHF
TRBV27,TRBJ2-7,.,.,TGTGCCAGCAGAATCGACACAGAGTCCTACGAGCAGTACTTC,CASRIDTESYEQYF
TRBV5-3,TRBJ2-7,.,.,TGTGCCAGAAGCTTCCGGGACGACTCCTACGAGCAGTACTTC,CARSFRDDSYEQYF
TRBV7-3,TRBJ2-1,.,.,TGTGCCAGCAGCTCGGGACACGATGAGCAGTTCTTC,CASSSGHDEQFF
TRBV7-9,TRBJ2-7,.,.,TGTGCCAGCAGCTTAGTTTTACAGCCCTACGAGCAGTACTTC,CASSLVLQPYEQYF
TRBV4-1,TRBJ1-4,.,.,TGCGCCAGCAGCCAAGAGGGAGAGGGGACGGGTGAAAAACTGTTTTTT,CASSQEGEGTGEKLFF